The text below deals with one T cell receptor (beta chain). Its antigen remains unknown. Assay used: immunoSEQ multiplex PCR; TCRdb lists only in-frame clones, some missing. Of 80,000 to 95,000 clones listed, roughly 85% were seen once; the top ten hold under 9.5%. V lost 5 bases to trimming and J lost 4 bases, with 11 bases between them. Germline V gene sequence: CDR1 MNHNS, CDR2 SASEGT. This CDR3 comprises 13 residues. The sample's time point: peripheral blood 6 weeks after treatment start. The data were obtained in a study of PD-L1 blockade in urothelial cancer. Turning to the study itself: Before enrollment, 0 to 3 chemotherapy regimens had been given to patients. A median of roughly 140,000 T cells was found in the blood samples.

Study observations and caveats: Pretreatment TCR clonality in blood, when below the median, was predictive of better survival.

The sequencing here drew on PBMCs, taken around atezolizumab (anti-PD-L1) treatment. This chain joins TRBV6-1 and TRBJ1-2, with D hard to call. The sequence was collected from a man aged 70 or older with urothelial cancer. The CDR3 reads CASSPIALYGYTF. The CDR3 nucleotides are TGTGCCAGCAGTCCGATAGCACTCTATGGCTACACCTTC.